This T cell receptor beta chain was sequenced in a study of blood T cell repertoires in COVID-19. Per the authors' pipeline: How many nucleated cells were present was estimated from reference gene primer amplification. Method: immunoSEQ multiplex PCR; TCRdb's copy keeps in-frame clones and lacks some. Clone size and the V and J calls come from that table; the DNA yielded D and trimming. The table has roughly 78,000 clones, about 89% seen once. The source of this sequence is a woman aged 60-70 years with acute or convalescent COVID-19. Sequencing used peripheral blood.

CDR3 nucleotide sequence: TGTGCCAGCTCACCAAGACAGGGTTCACCCCTCCACTTT. As protein: CASSPRQGSPLHF. The rearrangement uses TRBV18 and TRBJ1-6; TRBD1 matches 7 bases. CDR1 is KGHSH, CDR2 LQKENI, per germline. The length of the CDR3 is 13 residues. J lost 9 bases, V lost 2 bases, and 1 base had no gene match.